Shown below are 31 T cell receptor beta chains from a single sample sequenced in a study of CD8 T cells in Susac syndrome (dated by TCRdb to between 2018 and 2021). Libraries came from the immunoSEQ multiplex PCR assay. RNA was extracted using the RNeasy kit, and about 0.45 to 1 ug of the RNA was reverse transcribed with random hexamers. TCRdb cleaned the public reads at Q25 with fastp, built clones with MiXCR and kept in-frame beta chains. Every entry covers one CDR3 protein and lists the most common genes and DNA from its rows. The sample table holds 250,000 to 350,000 distinct CDR3 sequences, of which 85% were seen once. Over 0.09% of the sample rests with the top ten. Sequenced sample: CD8+ T cells from PBMCs. The receptors stem from a human donor with multiple sclerosis.

The J gene is TRBJ2-5, the V gene TRBV6-6; no firm D call. V was pared by 6 bases and J by 5 bases, with 19 bases between. CDR1 and CDR2 (germline): MNHNY, SVGAGI (reference sequence). The CDR3 is made up of 15 amino acids. Here the CDR3 reads CASRRPGPAGETQYF. The CDR3, as DNA: TGTGCCAGCAGGCGACCGGGCCCAGCTGGCGAGACCCAGTACTTC.

This chain connects TRBV9 to TRBJ2-2; weak D call: TRBD2 (6 bases). The CDR3 consists of 15 residues. V lost 3 bases to trimming and J lost 5 bases, with 14 bases between them. Germline values: CDR1 SGDLS, CDR2 YYNGEE. The CDR3 bases are TGTGCCAGCAGCGCCCGGGACTTTACAACCGGGGAGCTGTTTTTT. It encodes CASSARDFTTGELFF.

A few counts support this clonotype. The V and J genes are TRBV6-1 and TRBJ1-1, with 8 bases matching TRBD1. V lost 10 bases and J lost 6; bases outside the gene matches: 13. Germline V gene data show CDR1 as MNHNS and CDR2 as SASEGT. The CDR3 consists of 14 residues. CDR3 DNA sequence: TGTGCCACCCGAATGACAGGGGCGGGCGCTGAAGCTTTCTTT. Translating gives CATRMTGAGAEAFF.

V usage is TRBV6-5 and J usage is TRBJ2-1; weak D call: TRBD2 (5 bases). The germline CDR1 and CDR2 sequences are MNHEY and SVGAGI. The CDR3 extends over 13 amino acids. V shed 6 bases and J shed 9 bases, with 15 bases lying between them. The CDR3 reads CASSPDHRGEQFF. The CDR3 DNA follows: TGTGCCAGCAGCCCCGATCATCGGGGTGAGCAGTTCTTC.

The rearrangement uses TRBV27 and TRBJ2-7; D tentatively fits TRBD1 or TRBD2 (7 bases each). Trimming cost V 5 bases and J 4 bases, with 15 bases left between them. Germline CDR1 MNHEY, CDR2 SMNVEV (reference sequence). The length of the CDR3 is 14 residues. CDR3 sequence (DNA): TGTGCCAGCAGTCCCCAGGGGGGGGGTTACGAGCAGTACTTC. This codes for CASSPQGGGYEQYF.

This rearrangement joins TRBV27 to TRBJ1-1; D gene unclear. Trimming pared 2 bases from V and 4 bases from J, leaving 8 bases between. Per germline, CDR1 MNHEY and CDR2 SMNVEV (reference sequence). The CDR3 spans 13 residues. The CDR3: CASSLASGTEAFF. CDR3 DNA sequence: TGTGCCAGCAGTTTAGCGAGCGGCACTGAAGCTTTCTTT.

V is TRBV28 and J is TRBJ2-7; the D call may be TRBD1 or TRBD2 (6 bases each). Germline lookup yields CDR1 MDHEN and CDR2 SYDVKM. Trimming removed 3 bases from V and 5 bases from J, with 20 bases in between. The CDR3 consists of 16 residues. Here the CDR3 DNA reads TGTGCCAGCAGTTTCCCTGAGGGGGGCAGGGGAGACGAGCAGTACTTC. It encodes CASSFPEGGRGDEQYF.

The chain joins TRBV19 to TRBJ2-3; D is perhaps TRBD2 (7 bases). The V end lost 6 bases, the J end lost 2 bases, and 33 bases lay between the germline ends. The CDR3 spans 21 residues. CDR1 and CDR2 from the germline V gene are LNHDA and SQIVND (reference sequence). CDR3: CASSGLREGDGEIGLTDTQYF. The CDR3 DNA sequence: TGTGCCAGTAGCGGACTTAGGGAGGGGGACGGGGAGATCGGCCTCACAGATACGCAGTATTTT.

The table lists this clonotype with a count of one. The rearrangement links TRBV12-3 or TRBV12-4 to TRBJ2-3, with 7 nucleotides matching TRBD2. With V trimmed by 2 bases and J by 4 bases, 6 bases remained unmatched. This CDR3 has 15 residues. CDR3 coding DNA: TGTGCCAGCAGTTTAAGGGCGGGAGCCCCAGATACGCAGTATTTT. It translates to CASSLRAGAPDTQYF.

The J gene is TRBJ2-6, the V gene TRBV25-1; unclear D gene. The CDR3 totals 16 residues. Germline lookup yields CDR1 MGHDK and CDR2 SYGVNS. V was shortened by 4 bases and J by 0 bases, with 10 bases between the two germline ends. The CDR3 sequence is CASSAATISGANVLTF. The CDR3 nucleotides are TGTGCCAGCAGTGCAGCAACAATCTCTGGGGCCAACGTCCTGACTTTC. Combining the CDR3 with reference TRBV25-1 and TRBJ2-6 gives the whole variable domain EADIYQTPRYLVIGTGKKITLECSQTMGHDKMYWYQQDPGMELHLIHYSYGVNSTEKGDLSSESTVSRIRTEHFPLTLESARPSHTSQYLCASSAATISGANVLTFGAGSRLTVL.

The genes are TRBV12-5 and TRBJ2-2; 11 bases match TRBD2. Germline CDR1 is LGHNT and CDR2 is FRNRAP. After removal of 5 bases from V and 5 bases from J, the junction contained 13 bases not matched to a gene. The CDR3 runs to 18 residues. The CDR3 here is CASGPGELAGVSTGELFF. In DNA form, the CDR3 reads TGTGCTAGTGGTCCAGGAGAACTAGCGGGAGTCTCGACCGGGGAGCTGTTTTTT.

The CDR3 sequence: CASSTPKSSHSSYNEQFF. The CDR3 DNA is TGTGCCAGCAGTACCCCGAAGAGCAGCCACAGTTCCTACAATGAGCAGTTCTTC. This chain uses TRBV28 with TRBJ2-1; no definite D call. Trimming took off 5 bases at V and 1 base at J, with 21 bases between the two ends. The CDR3 loop spans 18 amino acids. In germline, CDR1 is MDHEN, CDR2 SYDVKM.

The chain is built from TRBV6-5 and TRBJ2-7; possibly TRBD1 for D (5 bases). CDR3 length: 13 residues. V dropped 6 bases and J dropped 5 bases, with 14 bases sitting between them. Per germline, CDR1 MNHEY and CDR2 SVGAGI. CDR3 in DNA: TGTGCCAGCAGCCACCCAGGGTACCACGAGCAGTACTTC. This sequence encodes CASSHPGYHEQYF.

This sequence joins TRBV27 and TRBJ1-2, with D unclear. V lost 4 bases and J lost 0, with 12 bases in between. The CDR3 runs 15 residues. The germline V gene encodes CDR1 MNHEY and CDR2 SMNVEV (reference sequence). CDR3 DNA sequence: TGTGCCAGCAGTTCTCCGAGGAACACTAACTATGGCTACACCTTC. Amino acids: CASSSPRNTNYGYTF.

The chain employs TRBV28 and TRBJ1-2; D is ambiguous. CDR3 length equals 17 residues. Trimming pared 8 bases from V and 2 bases from J, leaving 24 bases between. Per the germline V gene, CDR1 is MDHEN and CDR2 is SYDVKM. The DNA for the CDR3 is TGTGCCAGCGTTGGTCGGAGCGTTTTGGCGCCCAACTATGGCTACACCTTC. It codes for CASVGRSVLAPNYGYTF.

The DNA for the CDR3 is TGTGCCAGCAGTACCCGGGAAGGCAGGGTGACGTATTTT. Its translation is CASSTREGRVTYF. This rearrangement joins TRBV27 to TRBJ2-3, with D perhaps matching TRBD1 or TRBD2 (5 bases each). Trimming cost V 5 bases and J 14 bases, with 20 bases left between them. The length of the CDR3 is 13 residues. The germline V gene has CDR1 MNHEY and CDR2 SMNVEV (reference sequence).

The genes are TRBV20-1 and TRBJ2-7; D possibly corresponds to TRBD2 (6 bases). The germline CDR1 and CDR2 sequences are DFQATT and SNEGSKA (reference sequence). V was pared by 1 base and J by 3 bases, with 10 bases between. The CDR3 is 13 residues long. The CDR3 loop reads CSARVSGRYEQYF. DNA of the CDR3: TGCAGTGCTAGAGTGAGCGGGCGCTACGAGCAGTACTTC.

The chain joins TRBV20-1 to TRBJ2-7; no clear D gene. CDR1 and CDR2 (germline): DFQATT, SNEGSKA (reference sequence). The CDR3 spans 12 residues. The V end was cut by 3 bases, the J end by 6 bases, with 12 bases between. CDR3 amino acids: CSASPLSGEQYF. The CDR3 nucleotides read TGCAGTGCTAGTCCCTTATCTGGCGAGCAGTACTTC.

The V gene is TRBV27, the J gene TRBJ2-5; D is tentatively TRBD1 or TRBD2 (6 bases each). The germline gives CDR1 MNHEY, CDR2 SMNVEV (reference sequence). V gave up 7 bases and J gave up 0 bases, with 15 bases separating them. This CDR3 comprises 15 residues. The CDR3 spells CASMGGHPYQETQYF. The DNA of the CDR3 is TGTGCCAGCATGGGGGGACATCCGTACCAAGAGACCCAGTACTTC.

The CDR3 DNA reads as TGTGCCAGCAGTTGGAGGGCAATGAGCGAGCAGTACTTC. Its protein is CASSWRAMSEQYF. The chain carries TRBV27 and TRBJ2-7; weak D call: TRBD2 (6 bases). The germline V gene encodes CDR1 MNHEY and CDR2 SMNVEV (reference sequence). The V gene lost 4 bases and the J gene lost 6 bases, with 13 bases spanning the gap. The CDR3 runs 13 residues.

The chain is built from TRBV27 and TRBJ2-5, with TRBD1 matching over 10 bases. The CDR3 runs 15 residues. Germline values: CDR1 MNHEY, CDR2 SMNVEV (reference sequence). Trimming took 2 bases from V and 9 from J; bases not matched to a gene: 9. The CDR3 loop reads CASSLETGGKEAQYF. The CDR3 DNA sequence: TGTGCCAGCAGTTTAGAGACAGGGGGCAAGGAGGCCCAGTACTTC.

This rearrangement joins TRBV27 to TRBJ2-5; 7 nucleotides line up with TRBD2. Germline V lookup: CDR1 MNHEY, CDR2 SMNVEV (reference sequence). V was pared by 6 bases and J by 9 bases, with 19 bases of the junction left unmatched. The CDR3 runs to 16 residues. For the CDR3, the DNA is TGTGCCAGCAGAGGTGCTAGCGGAGCCGACAAGAGGTCCCAGTACTTC. It is translated as CASRGASGADKRSQYF.

The V and J genes are TRBV16 and TRBJ2-7; tentatively, D is TRBD2 (6 bases). Germline values: CDR1 KGHSY, CDR2 FQNENV. This CDR3 has 12 amino acids. Trimming left V 6 bases short and J 6 bases short, with 12 bases between. The CDR3 nucleotides are TGTGCCAGCAGTTCCATGGGGGGCGAGCAGTACTTC. This translates into CASSSMGGEQYF. The full variable domain, completed using reference TRBV16 and TRBJ2-7, is GEEVAQTPKHLVRGEGQKAKLYCAPIKGHSYVFWYQQVLKNEFKFLISFQNENVFDETGMPKERFSAKCLPNSPCSLEIQATKLEDSAVYFCASSSMGGEQYFGPGTRLTVT.

V is TRBV10-3 and J is TRBJ1-6; 9 bases are a match to TRBD1. This CDR3 comprises 16 residues. The V gene's germline CDR1 is ENHRY and CDR2 SYGVKD. V lost 0 bases and J lost 8; bases outside the gene matches: 5. CDR3 loop: CAISESEDRGDSPLHF. CDR3 sequence (DNA): TGTGCCATCAGTGAGTCGGAGGACAGGGGCGATTCACCCCTCCACTTT.

The chain carries TRBV15 and TRBJ2-3; no reliable D call. This CDR3 comprises 12 residues. The V end lost 4 bases, the J end lost 4 bases, and 6 bases lay between the germline ends. The germline gives CDR1 LNHNV, CDR2 YYDKDF (reference sequence). This chain's CDR3 is CATSKEADTQYF. The CDR3 nucleotides are TGTGCCACCAGCAAAGAAGCAGATACGCAGTATTTT. Full variable domain (remainder filled in from reference TRBV15 and TRBJ2-3): DAMVIQNPRYQVTQFGKPVTLSCSQTLNHNVMYWYQQKSSQAPKLLFHYYDKDFNNEADTPDNFQSRRPNTSFCFLDIRSPGLGDTAMYLCATSKEADTQYFGPGTRLTVL.

The chain links TRBV28 to TRBJ2-7, with 9 bases fitting TRBD2. In germline, CDR1 is MDHEN, CDR2 SYDVKM. This CDR3 region has 11 residues. CDR3 in amino acids: CFVREGLEQYF. The CDR3 region has the DNA TGTTTTGTGCGGGAGGGCCTCGAGCAGTACTTC.

The chain recombines TRBV6-2 or TRBV6-3 with TRBJ2-1; D not resolved. V was pared by 2 bases and J by 7 bases, with 9 bases between. CDR1 is MNHEY and CDR2 is SVGEGT in the germline V gene. The CDR3 contains 13 residues. DNA for the CDR3: TGTGCCAGCAGTTACCCGAATATGAATGAGCAGTTCTTC. It specifies CASSYPNMNEQFF.

The rearrangement uses TRBV10-3 and TRBJ1-5, with TRBD1 identical over 7 bases. From germline, CDR1 is ENHRY and CDR2 SYGVKD. V was pared by 6 bases and J by 0 bases, with 14 bases of the junction left unmatched. This CDR3 contains 18 residues. CDR3 nucleotide sequence: TGTGCCATCAGCCCTACGACAGGGTTTCCTTATAGCAATCAGCCCCAGCATTTT. This gives the protein CAISPTTGFPYSNQPQHF.

This clonotype was counted once. CDR3 nucleotides: TGTGCCAGCAGCCAAGGTGGTGAAGGCTCCTACGAGCAGTACTTC. Its protein is CASSQGGEGSYEQYF. This chain links TRBV14 with TRBJ2-7; D not certain. The ends were cut back, 1 base at V and 0 bases at J, with 10 bases in the middle. Germline V gene sequence: CDR1 SGHDN, CDR2 FVKESK. This CDR3 region has 15 residues. The full variable domain, rest sourced from reference TRBV14 and TRBJ2-7, is EAGVTQFPSHSVIEKGQTVTLRCDPISGHDNLYWYRRVMGKEIKFLLHFVKESKQDESGMPNNRFLAERTGGTYSTLKVQPAELEDSGVYFCASSQGGEGSYEQYFGPGTRLTVT.

The DNA of the CDR3 is TGTGCCATCAGTGAGTCGGGACAGGGAAACCACGAGCAGTACTTC. This sequence encodes CAISESGQGNHEQYF. This rearrangement joins TRBV10-3 to TRBJ2-7; 9 nucleotides line up with TRBD1. Germline V gene lookup returns CDR1 ENHRY and CDR2 SYGVKD. The CDR3 sequence is 15 residues long. V lost 0 bases and J lost 5; bases outside the gene matches: 5.

This chain uses TRBV28 with TRBJ2-7, with TRBD2 matching over 9 bases. The CDR3 consists of 14 residues. V shed 6 bases and J 2 bases; nucleotides not matched to a gene: 5. Germline V gene sequence: CDR1 MDHEN, CDR2 SYDVKM. The CDR3 DNA reads as TGTGCCAGCAGGCCAGCGGGAGGAACCTACGAGCAGTACTTC. It translates to CASRPAGGTYEQYF.